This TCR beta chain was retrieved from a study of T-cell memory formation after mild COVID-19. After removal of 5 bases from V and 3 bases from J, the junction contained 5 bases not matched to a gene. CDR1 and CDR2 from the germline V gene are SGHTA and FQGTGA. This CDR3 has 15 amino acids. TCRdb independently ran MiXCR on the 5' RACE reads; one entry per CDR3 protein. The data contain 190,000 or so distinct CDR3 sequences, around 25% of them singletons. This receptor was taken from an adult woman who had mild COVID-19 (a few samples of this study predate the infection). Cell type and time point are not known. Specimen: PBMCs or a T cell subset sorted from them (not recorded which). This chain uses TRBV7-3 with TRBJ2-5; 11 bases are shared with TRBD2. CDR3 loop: CASSRLAGIKETQYF. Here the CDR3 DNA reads TGTGCCAGCAGCAGACTAGCGGGAATTAAAGAGACCCAGTACTTC.